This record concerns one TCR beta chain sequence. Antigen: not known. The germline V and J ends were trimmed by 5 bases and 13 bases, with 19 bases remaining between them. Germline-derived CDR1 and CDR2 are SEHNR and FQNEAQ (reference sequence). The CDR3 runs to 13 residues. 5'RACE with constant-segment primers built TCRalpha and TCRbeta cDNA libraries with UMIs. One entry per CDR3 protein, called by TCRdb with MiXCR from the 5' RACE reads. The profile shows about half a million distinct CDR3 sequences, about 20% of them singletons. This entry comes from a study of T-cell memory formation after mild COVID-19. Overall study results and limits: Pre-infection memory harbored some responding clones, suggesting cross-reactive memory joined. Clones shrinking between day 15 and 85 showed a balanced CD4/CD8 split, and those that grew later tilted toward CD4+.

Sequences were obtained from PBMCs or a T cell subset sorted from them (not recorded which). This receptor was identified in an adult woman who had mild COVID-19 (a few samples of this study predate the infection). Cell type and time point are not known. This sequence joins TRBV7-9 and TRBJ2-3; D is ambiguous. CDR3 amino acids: CASSVKEWATEYF. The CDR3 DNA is TGTGCCAGCAGCGTAAAGGAGTGGGCTACTGAGTATTTT.